This T cell receptor beta chain was captured in a study of T-cell reconstitution after alpha-beta-depleted transplantation in children. V lost 5 bases, J lost 2 bases, and 27 bases lay in between. The CDR3 has 19 residues. Germline lookup yields CDR1 SGHRS and CDR2 YFSETQ. This clonotype was seen a handful of times. The library targeted TCRbeta and was prepared with unique molecular identifiers. TCRdb called the PCR reads again in MiXCR, with one record for every CDR3 protein. The sample includes some 460,000 distinct CDR3 sequences, around 15% of them seen just once. Sequencing was performed on PBMCs, mostly from graft donor cells, taken 360 days after TCRalphabeta/CD19-depleted stem cell transplant. The receptor comes from a boy under two years old who had a stem cell transplant for Wiskott-Aldrich syndrome, so the T cells may come from the graft donor. The V call is TRBV5-1, the J call TRBJ2-3; D gene ambiguous. The CDR3 region has the DNA TGCGCCAGCAGGTCGGGTGGCATTTCAGGCCACCTCGACACAGATACGCAGTATTTT. It translates to CASRSGGISGHLDTDTQYF.